This TCR beta chain is drawn from a study of regulatory T cells in long-lasting Graves disease listed by TCRdb under 2021. With regard to the full study: Persistent Graves' disease was defined as antithyroid drug treatment for over 5 years with persistently positive TSH receptor autoantibodies. Patients with persistent Graves' disease were compared with patients with newly diagnosed Graves' disease using TCR sequencing and RNA sequencing of peripheral blood. The study was registered as a clinical trial and conducted in China. A total of around 33 samples were covered by TCR sequencing, comprising some 13 persistent and around 20 newly diagnosed Graves' disease patients. In the clinical cohort, patients with persistent Graves' disease had used antithyroid drugs for an average of roughly 10 years. Results and caveats for the whole study, not just this receptor: The authors noted that the small sample size was a limitation that may lower accuracy. Preferential use of TRBV28, TRBJ1-2 and TRBJ2-5 was observed in persistent disease, whereas TRBV20-1 and TRBJ2-1 were favored in newly diagnosed disease. Sequencing and analysis were limited to the TCR beta chain. More public clonotypes were shared among persistent patients (under 3,000) than among newly diagnosed patients (approximately 1,000). The study examined only peripheral blood because the primary lesion, thyroid tissue, could not be accessed. Compared with newly diagnosed patients, persistent Graves' disease patients had lower TCR Shannon entropy and fewer highly expanded clones, which suggests clonal expansion.

This clonotype was seen ten or more times. Its antigen specificity is not known. Base qualities are not at hand, and no much larger clone is one base apart. Based on the germline V gene, the CDR1 and CDR2 sequences are SGHTA and FQGNSA. Inclusive of the bounding cysteine and phenylalanine, the CDR3 is 15 residues long. Of the read, only the CDR3 DNA is kept; its 45 bases are in frame from base 1. The V and J ends are trimmed by 5 bases and 7 bases, leaving 21 bases between them. The library was built by means of multiplex PCR. The listed sequencing device is Illumina HiSeq 4000. To build TCR beta libraries, CDR3 regions were amplified by Arm-PCR using iRepertoire HTBI primers. Before sequencing, the PCR products went through gel purification. Turning to the authors' computational methods: Across samples, fewer than 70 TRBV and 15 or so TRBJ segments were identified and used for gene usage analysis of CDR3 amino acid clonotypes. COPE and FqMerger were used to merge filtered high-quality paired reads into contigs. Contigs were aligned with BLAST to IMGT TRBV, TRBD and TRBJ reference genes, and CDR3 was defined per IMGT. Clonotypes above 0.1% frequency were classified as highly expanded clones. Repertoire diversity was measured by Shannon entropy, and V-J evenness by the Gini coefficient. A clonotype found in more than one individual was treated as public. In TCRdb, the public reads were trimmed at Q25 with fastp and aligned with MiXCR, with productive beta chains retained. Each entry merges the rows of one CDR3 protein and shows their most common DNA and genes. TCRdb, not the authors, supplied the V and J calls. A total of 420,000 or so distinct CDR3 sequences appear in this sample, around 22% of them only once. The ten largest clones take up roughly a quarter of the sample.

Per the publication, the time point label means: persistent/refractory GD, antithyroid drugs over 5 years with positive TRAb. For both TCR sequencing and RNA sequencing, RNA was extracted from PBMCs in TRIzol. Graves' disease was diagnosed according to American Thyroid Association guidelines. Patients were recruited from an endocrinology department in Xi'an, China. Each patient gave approximately 10 milliliters of peripheral blood, collected in an EDTA anticoagulant tube. Ficoll Paque Plus density gradient separation was used to isolate PBMCs, and no further T cell sorting was done. An Agilent 2100 Bioanalyzer and agarose gel were used to assess RNA quality, and a NanoDrop 2000 was used to measure RNA concentration.

This chain is built from TRBV7-2 and TRBJ2-7; a tentative D match to TRBD1 spans 6 bases. The receptor's source is a female donor with Graves disease. Material: peripheral blood mononuclear cells (PBMCs), obtained when the disease was refractory, from a patient treated with antithyroid drugs. Read as DNA, the sequence is TGTGCCAGCAGCCTGAGACAGGCCCTAACCTCGGAGCAGTACTTC. This sequence encodes CASSLRQALTSEQYF.